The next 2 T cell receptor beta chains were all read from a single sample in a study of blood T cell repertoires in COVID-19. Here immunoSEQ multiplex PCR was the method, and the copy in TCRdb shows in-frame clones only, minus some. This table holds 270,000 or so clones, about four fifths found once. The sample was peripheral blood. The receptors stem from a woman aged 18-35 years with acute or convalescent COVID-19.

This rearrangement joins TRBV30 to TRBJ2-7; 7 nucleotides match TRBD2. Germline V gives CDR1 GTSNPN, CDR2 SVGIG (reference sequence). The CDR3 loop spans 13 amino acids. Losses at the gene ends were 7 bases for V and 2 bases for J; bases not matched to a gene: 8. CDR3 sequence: CASIGLAAYEQYF. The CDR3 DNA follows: TGTGCCTCCATAGGGCTAGCGGCCTACGAGCAGTACTTC.

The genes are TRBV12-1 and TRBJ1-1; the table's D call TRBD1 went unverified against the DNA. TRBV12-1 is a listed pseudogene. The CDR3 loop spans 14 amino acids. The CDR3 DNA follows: TGTGCCAGCAGCTTTGCGTCCAGGGGCACTGAAGCTTTCTTT. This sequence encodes CASSFASRGTEAFF.